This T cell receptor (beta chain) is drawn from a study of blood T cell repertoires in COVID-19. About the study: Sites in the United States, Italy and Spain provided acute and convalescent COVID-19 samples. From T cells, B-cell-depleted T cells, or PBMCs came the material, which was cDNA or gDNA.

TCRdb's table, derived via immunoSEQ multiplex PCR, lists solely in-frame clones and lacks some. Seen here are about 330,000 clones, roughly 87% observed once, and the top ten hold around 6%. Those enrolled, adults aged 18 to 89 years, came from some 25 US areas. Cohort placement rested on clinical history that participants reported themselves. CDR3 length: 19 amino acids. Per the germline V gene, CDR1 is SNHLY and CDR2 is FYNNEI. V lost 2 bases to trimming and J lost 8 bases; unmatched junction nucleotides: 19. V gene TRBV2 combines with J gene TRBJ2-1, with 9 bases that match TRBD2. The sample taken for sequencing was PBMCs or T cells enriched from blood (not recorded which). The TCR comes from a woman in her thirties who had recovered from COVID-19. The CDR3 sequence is CASSERSSFGRGGVDEQFF. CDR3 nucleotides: TGTGCCAGCAGTGAAAGGTCCTCTTTCGGGCGGGGGGGCGTAGATGAGCAGTTCTTC.